This T cell receptor beta chain emerged from a study of OX40 agonist ivuxolimab in advanced cancers. Overall study results and limits: On average, CD8+ T cells showed a greater number of expanded clones than CD4+.

Sequencing used immunoSEQ multiplex PCR; TCRdb keeps in-frame clones, though not all of them. Among approximately 7,000 clones, 94% were seen once, and the ten largest hold roughly an eighth. As regards this clone: Its cognate antigen is unknown.

The CDR3 has 13 residues. In germline, CDR1 is WNHNN, CDR2 SYGVQD (reference sequence). The V gene end was trimmed by 6 bases and the J gene end by 9 bases; junction bases not matched to a gene: 10. The TCR sequence derives from an adult with an advanced solid tumor such as melanoma, head and neck, liver or kidney cancer. This chain links TRBV10-1 with TRBJ2-7; TRBD2 aligns across 8 bases. The sample here was CD4+ or CD8+ T cells sorted from blood, taken in a trial of the OX40 agonist ivuxolimab. DNA of the CDR3: TGCGCCAGCAGCCGGGGGGGCCTAAGTGCGCAGTACTTC. Translating it yields CASSRGGLSAQYF.